The clone carrying this T cell receptor (beta chain) was observed a handful of times. Assay used: immunoSEQ multiplex PCR; TCRdb lists only in-frame clones, some missing. The sample carries 65,000 to 75,000 clones, approximately 80% recorded once. The entry originates in a study of blood T cell repertoires in COVID-19. Study background: The analysed material was cDNA or gDNA that came from T cells, B-cell-depleted T cells, or PBMCs.

Germline lookup yields CDR1 ENHRY and CDR2 SYGVKD. Trimming shortened V by 6 bases and J by 11 bases, and 17 bases separated the two germline ends. There are 13 residues in the CDR3. This TCR was sampled from a human donor in a cohort sampled during active COVID-19. The specimen was peripheral blood. This rearrangement joins TRBV10-3 to TRBJ1-5; a weak D match, TRBD1 (5 bases). The CDR3 DNA follows: TGTGCCATCAGGGGGGGTCTACATTTGTCCCAGCATTTT. Translated: CAIRGGLHLSQHF.